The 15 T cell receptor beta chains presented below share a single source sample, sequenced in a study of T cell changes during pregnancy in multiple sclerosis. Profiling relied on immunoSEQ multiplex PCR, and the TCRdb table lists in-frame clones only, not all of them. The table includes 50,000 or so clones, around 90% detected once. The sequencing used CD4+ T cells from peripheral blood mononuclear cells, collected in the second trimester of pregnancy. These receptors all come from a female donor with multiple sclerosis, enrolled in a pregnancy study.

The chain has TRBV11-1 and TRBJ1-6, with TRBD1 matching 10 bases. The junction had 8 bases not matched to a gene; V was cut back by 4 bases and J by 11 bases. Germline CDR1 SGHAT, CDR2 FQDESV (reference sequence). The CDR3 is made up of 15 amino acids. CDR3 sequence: CASSSRDRGQTPLHF. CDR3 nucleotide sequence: TGTGCCAGCAGCTCAAGAGACAGGGGGCAAACACCCCTCCACTTT. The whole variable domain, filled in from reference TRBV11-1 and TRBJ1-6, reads EAEVAQSPRYKITEKSQAVAFWCDPISGHATLYWYRQILGQGPELLVQFQDESVVDDSQLPKDRFSAERLKGVDSTLKIQPAELGDSAMYLCASSSRDRGQTPLHFGNGTRLTVT.

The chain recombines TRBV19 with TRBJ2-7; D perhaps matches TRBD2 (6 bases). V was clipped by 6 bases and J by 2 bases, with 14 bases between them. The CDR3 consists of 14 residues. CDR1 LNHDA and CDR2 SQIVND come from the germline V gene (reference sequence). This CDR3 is CASSLTRGPYEQYF. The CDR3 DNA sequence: TGTGCCAGTAGCTTAACGCGGGGTCCCTACGAGCAGTACTTC.

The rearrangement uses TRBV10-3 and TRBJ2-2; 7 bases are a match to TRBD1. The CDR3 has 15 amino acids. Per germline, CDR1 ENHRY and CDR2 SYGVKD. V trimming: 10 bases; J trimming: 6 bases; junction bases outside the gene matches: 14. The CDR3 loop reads CASRTATGTAGELFF. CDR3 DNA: TGTGCCAGTAGAACCGCGACAGGGACCGCCGGGGAGCTGTTTTTT.

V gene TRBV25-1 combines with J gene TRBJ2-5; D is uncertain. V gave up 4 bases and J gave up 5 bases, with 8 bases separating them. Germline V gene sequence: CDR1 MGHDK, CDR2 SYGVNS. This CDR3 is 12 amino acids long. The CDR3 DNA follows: TGTGCCAGCAGTGCCCAGTGGGAGACCCAGTACTTC. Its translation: CASSAQWETQYF.

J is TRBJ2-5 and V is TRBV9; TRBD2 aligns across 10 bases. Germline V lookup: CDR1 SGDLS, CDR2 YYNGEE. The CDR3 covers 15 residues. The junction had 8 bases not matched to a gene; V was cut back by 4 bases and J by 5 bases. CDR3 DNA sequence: TGTGCCAGCAGCTTTAGCGGGGGGAATAGGGAGACCCAGTACTTC. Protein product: CASSFSGGNRETQYF.

The CDR3 is CASSLGQGGEGYTF. In nucleotides, the CDR3 is TGCGCCAGCAGCTTGGGTCAGGGGGGTGAAGGCTACACCTTC. The chain couples TRBV5-1 to TRBJ1-2; 7 bases are a match to TRBD1. V gave up 0 bases and J gave up 8 bases; unmatched junction bases: 7. The CDR3 covers 14 residues. Per the germline V gene, CDR1 is SGHRS and CDR2 is YFSETQ.

CDR3 in amino acids: CASSTHPSYRGHDNTEAFF. DNA of the CDR3: TGTGCCAGTAGTACACATCCATCATACAGGGGGCATGATAACACTGAAGCTTTCTTT. This chain uses TRBV19 with TRBJ1-1; 9 bases fit TRBD1. Germline V gene sequence: CDR1 LNHDA, CDR2 SQIVND (reference sequence). The CDR3 has 19 residues. The ends lost 4 bases at V and 2 bases at J; junction bases unmatched: 17.

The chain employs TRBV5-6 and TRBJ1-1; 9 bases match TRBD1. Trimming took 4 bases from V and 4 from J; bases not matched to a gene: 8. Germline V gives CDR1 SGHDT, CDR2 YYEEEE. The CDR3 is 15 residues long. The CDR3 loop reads CASSGADRGSTEAFF. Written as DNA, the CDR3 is TGTGCCAGCAGCGGGGCCGACAGGGGGTCCACTGAAGCTTTCTTT.

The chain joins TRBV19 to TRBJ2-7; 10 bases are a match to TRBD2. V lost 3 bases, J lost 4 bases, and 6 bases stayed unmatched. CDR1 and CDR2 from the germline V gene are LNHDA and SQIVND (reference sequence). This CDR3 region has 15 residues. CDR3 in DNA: TGTGCCAGTAGTATTGTGGCTAGCGGGGGTTACGAGCAGTACTTC. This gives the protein CASSIVASGGYEQYF. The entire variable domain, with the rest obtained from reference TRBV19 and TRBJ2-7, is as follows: DGGITQSPKYLFRKEGQNVTLSCEQNLNHDAMYWYRQDPGQGLRLIYYSQIVNDFQKGDIAEGYSVSREKKESFPLTVTSAQKNPTAFYLCASSIVASGGYEQYFGPGTRLTVT.

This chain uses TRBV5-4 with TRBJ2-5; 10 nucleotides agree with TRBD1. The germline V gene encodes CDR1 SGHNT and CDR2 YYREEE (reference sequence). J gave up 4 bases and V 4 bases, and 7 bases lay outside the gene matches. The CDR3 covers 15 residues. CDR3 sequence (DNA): TGTGCCAGCAGCATGGGACAGGGGATGGGAGAGACCCAGTACTTC. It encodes CASSMGQGMGETQYF.

The chain's CDR3 is CAISTYRDTEAFF. The CDR3 DNA reads as TGTGCCATCAGTACATACCGGGACACTGAAGCTTTCTTT. V gene TRBV10-3 combines with J gene TRBJ1-1, with D hard to call. Germline V CDR1 and CDR2: ENHRY, SYGVKD. The CDR3 contains 13 residues. Between the trimmed V and J ends, which lost 5 bases and 3 bases, there was a span of 10 bases.

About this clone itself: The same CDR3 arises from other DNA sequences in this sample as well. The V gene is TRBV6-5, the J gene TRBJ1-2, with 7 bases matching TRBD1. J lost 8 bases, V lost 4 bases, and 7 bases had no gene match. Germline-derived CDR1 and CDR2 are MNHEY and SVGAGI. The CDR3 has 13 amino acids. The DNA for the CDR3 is TGTGCCAGCAGTTTTCGACAGGGTGGAGGCTACACCTTC. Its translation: CASSFRQGGGYTF.

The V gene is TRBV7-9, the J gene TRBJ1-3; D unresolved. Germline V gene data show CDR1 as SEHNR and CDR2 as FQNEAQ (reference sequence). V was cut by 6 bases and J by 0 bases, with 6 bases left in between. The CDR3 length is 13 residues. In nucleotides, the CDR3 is TGTGCCAGCAGTGTCTTCTCTGGAAACACCATATATTTT. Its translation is CASSVFSGNTIYF. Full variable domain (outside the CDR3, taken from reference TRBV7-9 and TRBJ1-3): DTGVSQNPRHKITKRGQNVTFRCDPISEHNRLYWYRQTLGQGPEFLTYFQNEAQLEKSRLLSDRFSAERPKGSFSTLEIQRTEQGDSAMYLCASSVFSGNTIYFGEGSWLTVV.

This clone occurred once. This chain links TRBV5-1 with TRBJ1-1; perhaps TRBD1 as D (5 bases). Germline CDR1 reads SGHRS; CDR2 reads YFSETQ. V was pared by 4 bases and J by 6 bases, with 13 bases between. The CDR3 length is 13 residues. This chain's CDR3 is CASSPWQGAEAFF. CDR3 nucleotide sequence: TGCGCCAGCAGCCCGTGGCAGGGCGCTGAAGCTTTCTTT.

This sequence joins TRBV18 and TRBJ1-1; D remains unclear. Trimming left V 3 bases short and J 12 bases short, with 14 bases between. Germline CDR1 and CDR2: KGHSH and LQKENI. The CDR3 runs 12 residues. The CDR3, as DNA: TGTGCCAGCTCACCTGGAGGAGATGTGTCTTTCTTT. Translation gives CASSPGGDVSFF. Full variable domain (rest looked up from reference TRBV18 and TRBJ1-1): NAGVMQNPRHLVRRRGQEARLRCSPMKGHSHVYWYRQLPEEGLKFMVYLQKENIIDESGMPKERFSAEFPKEGPSILRIQQVVRGDSAAYFCASSPGGDVSFFGQGTRLTVV.